Below, 8 T cell receptor beta chains from the same sample are listed, as sequenced in a study of vaccination effects on CD4 cells after COVID-19. Only in-frame clones appear in the TCRdb table, and some are missing; sequencing was by immunoSEQ multiplex PCR. The sample has 21,000 or so clones; 70% to 80% are singletons. No antigen has been assigned to these receptors. ViraFEST expansion of antigen-specific CD4+ T cells with viral peptide pools preceded sequencing. The culture ran for around 10 days before CD4+ T cells were isolated. Two-dose BNT162b2 or mRNA-1273 vaccination was given to participants. Material: CD4+ T cells from PBMCs cultured with HCoV-229E spike peptides, obtained after COVID-19 vaccination. These receptor sequences come from a human donor who received a COVID-19 vaccine.

The rearrangement uses TRBV12-3 or TRBV12-4 and TRBJ2-3; D might be TRBD2 (6 bases). Trimming took 8 bases from V and 9 from J, leaving 15 bases between them. The CDR3 covers 12 residues. In DNA, the CDR3 is TGTGCCAGCGGAACTAGCCCTCGAACGCAGTATTTT. Its translation: CASGTSPRTQYF.

The chain is built from TRBV12-5 and TRBJ2-3, with D possibly TRBD1 on 5 matching bases. CDR1 is LGHNT, CDR2 FRNRAP, per germline. The V gene lost 0 bases and the J gene lost 7 bases, with 17 bases spanning the gap. The CDR3 is 16 amino acids. CDR3 region: CASGLVQGSGSNTQYF. The CDR3 DNA follows: TGTGCTAGTGGTTTGGTACAAGGATCAGGGTCAAATACGCAGTATTTT. Full variable domain (remainder filled in from reference TRBV12-5 and TRBJ2-3): DARVTQTPRHKVTEMGQEVTMRCQPILGHNTVFWYRQTMMQGLELLAYFRNRAPLDDSGMPKDRFSAEMPDATLATLKIQPSEPRDSAVYFCASGLVQGSGSNTQYFGPGTRLTVL.

The V gene is TRBV3-1 (or the pseudogene TRBV3-2), the J gene TRBJ2-2; D gene ambiguous. The CDR3 extends over 15 amino acids. Trimming pared 0 bases from V and 1 base from J, leaving 6 bases between. The germline V gene encodes CDR1 LGHDT and CDR2 YNNKEL (reference sequence). CDR3 amino acids: CASSQDRWNTGELFF. DNA of the CDR3: TGTGCCAGCAGCCAAGATCGGTGGAACACCGGGGAGCTGTTTTTT.

The chain employs TRBV18 and TRBJ1-6; no reliable D call. This CDR3 spans 13 amino acids. The V and J ends lost 3 bases and 7 bases respectively, with 7 bases between them. Germline lookup yields CDR1 KGHSH and CDR2 LQKENI. Here the CDR3 DNA reads TGTGCCAGCTCACCGGCACAGAATTCACCCCTCCACTTT. As protein: CASSPAQNSPLHF.

The rearrangement uses TRBV6-1 and TRBJ1-4; 12 bases line up with TRBD1. This CDR3 comprises 18 residues. Germline CDR1 is MNHNS and CDR2 is SASEGT. Trimming took 4 bases from V and 4 from J; bases not matched to a gene: 10. The CDR3 loop is CASSAGTGGFLFNEKLFF. In nucleotides, the CDR3 is TGTGCCAGCAGTGCCGGGACAGGGGGCTTCCTGTTTAATGAAAAACTGTTTTTT.

Sample share makes this clone medium-sized. The chain links TRBV29-1 to TRBJ2-7, with TRBD1 matching over 8 bases. CDR3 size: 12 residues. V trimming: 3 bases; J trimming: 7 bases; junction bases outside the gene matches: 5. Germline V gene data show CDR1 as SQVTM and CDR2 as ANQGSEA. The CDR3 DNA reads TGCAGCGTTGACAGGACAGGGAATGAGCAGTACTTC. The encoded protein is CSVDRTGNEQYF.

This chain joins TRBV7-2 and TRBJ1-2; D possibly corresponds to TRBD1 (5 bases). Germline CDR1 reads SGHTA; CDR2 reads FQGNSA. The V and J ends lost 8 bases and 0 bases respectively, with 10 bases between them. This CDR3 spans 13 amino acids. CDR3 DNA: TGTGCCAGCTCCAGGGCCCCTAACTATGGCTACACCTTC. This codes for CASSRAPNYGYTF.

V gene TRBV5-4 combines with J gene TRBJ1-2; D might be TRBD1 (5 bases). Germline CDR1 is SGHNT and CDR2 is YYREEE (reference sequence). The length of the CDR3 is 14 residues. The ends were cut back, 3 bases at V and 10 bases at J, with 19 bases in the middle. The CDR3 loop is CASSSTTGTQDYTF. In DNA form, the CDR3 reads TGTGCCAGCAGCTCGACGACCGGGACGCAGGACTACACCTTC.